This entry is about one TCR beta chain. This record belongs to a study of cytomegalovirus exposure and HLA in healthy donors. Use of 60 Vbeta and 13 Jbeta primers characterized the PCR. Clones were sequenced by immunoSEQ multiplex PCR, and TCRdb holds only the in-frame ones, with some missing. The listing records around 200,000 clones. Unmatched junction bases numbered 1, after V lost 5 bases and J lost 6 bases. Looked up from germline, CDR1 is ENHRY and CDR2 is SYGVKD. CDR3 size: 12 residues. Sequenced input: PBMCs. The chain links TRBV10-3 to TRBJ1-2; the match to TRBD1 covers 9 bases. The source is a woman under 40 in good health and CMV-seropositive. CDR3 amino acids: CAISRTGDGYTF. The DNA for the CDR3 is TGTGCCATCAGTCGGACAGGGGATGGCTACACCTTC.